This is a list of T cell receptor beta chains from one sample in a study of blood T cell repertoires in COVID-19. Clones were read by immunoSEQ multiplex PCR, and TCRdb kept only the in-frame ones, dropping some. The table includes around 12,000 clones, roughly four fifths detected once. The source material was peripheral blood. These receptors all come from a man aged 80 or over with acute or convalescent COVID-19. Both conserved end residues are part of each CDR3. The D gene is left open where the match is weak. Size is stated for part of the rows, as once, few or many counts, or as a class when the clone is expanded.

CDR3aa	CDR3nt	abundance	d_gene	v_gene	j_gene
CASSPNSLYGYTF	TGTGCCAGCAGCCCTAACAGTCTCTATGGCTACACCTTC	.	.	TRBV3-1/TRBV3-2	TRBJ1-2
CASSSGGNTIYF	TGTGCCAGCAGTTCCGGGGGAAACACCATATATTTT	few	.	TRBV6-5	TRBJ1-3
CASSVGGASPLHF	TGTGCCAGCAGCGTAGGGGGAGCATCACCCCTCCACTTT	few	.	TRBV9	TRBJ1-6
CASKYRSYEQYF	TGTGCCAGCAAGTACAGGTCCTACGAGCAGTACTTC	.	.	TRBV2	TRBJ2-7
CASSWQGVDNEQFF	TGCGCCAGCAGCTGGCAAGGGGTCGACAATGAGCAGTTCTTC	.	.	TRBV5-1	TRBJ2-1
CAWNNGPGQPQHF	TGTGCCTGGAATAACGGCCCGGGGCAGCCCCAGCATTTT	.	.	TRBV30	TRBJ1-5
CASITPGLGPEQYF	TGTGCCAGCATCACCCCGGGACTCGGTCCCGAGCAGTACTTC	.	.	TRBV28	TRBJ2-7
CASSAGQSNEAFF	TGCGCCAGCAGCGCCGGACAGTCGAATGAAGCTTTCTTT	.	.	TRBV5-1	TRBJ1-1
CATSRGGEAYGYTF	TGTGCCACCAGCAGAGGAGGGGAGGCCTATGGCTACACCTTC	once	.	TRBV15	TRBJ1-2
CASSRWTGETQYF	TGTGCCAGCAGCCGATGGACAGGGGAGACCCAGTACTTC	.	TRBD1	TRBV7-8	TRBJ2-5
CASSEIRGRGNQPQHF	TGTGCCAGCAGTGAGATCCGGGGAAGAGGCAATCAGCCCCAGCATTTT	.	.	TRBV6-1	TRBJ1-5
CASSPRDRRNTIYF	TGTGCCAGTAGTCCACGGGACAGGCGAAACACCATATATTTT	few	TRBD1	TRBV19	TRBJ1-3
CAWRGTGHSPLHF	TGTGCCTGGAGGGGGACAGGCCATTCACCCCTCCACTTT	few	TRBD1	TRBV30	TRBJ1-6
CASPDTGRSSSYNSPLHF	TGTGCCAGCCCTGATACAGGTCGCTCCAGCTCCTATAATTCACCCCTCCACTTT	.	.	TRBV21-1	TRBJ1-6
CASSEQGDTQYF	TGCGCCAGCAGCGAACAGGGGGATACGCAGTATTTT	.	TRBD1	TRBV5-1	TRBJ2-3
CASSRTSGGISTDTQYF	TGTGCCAGCAGTCGGACTAGCGGGGGAATAAGCACAGATACGCAGTATTTT	.	TRBD2	TRBV3-1/TRBV3-2	TRBJ2-3
CASSLVPAGEYNEQFF	TGCGCCAGCAGCTTGGTCCCAGCCGGGGAGTACAATGAGCAGTTCTTC	.	.	TRBV5-1	TRBJ2-1
CASSPRSGTSREQYF	TGTGCCAGCAGCCCCAGAAGCGGGACCTCTCGGGAGCAGTACTTC	.	TRBD2	TRBV5-4	TRBJ2-7
CASSEDRQGNEKLFF	TGTGCCAGCAGTGAAGACCGGCAGGGTAATGAAAAACTGTTTTTT	.	.	TRBV2	TRBJ1-4
CSASHQERYNEQFF	TGCAGTGCTAGTCACCAGGAACGCTACAATGAGCAGTTCTTC	.	.	TRBV20-1	TRBJ2-1
CASSSRTGFYEQYF	TGTGCCAGTAGCTCTCGGACAGGATTTTACGAGCAGTACTTC	.	TRBD1	TRBV19	TRBJ2-7
CASSGQATNTGELFF	TGTGCCAGCAGCGGACAGGCCACGAACACCGGGGAGCTGTTTTTT	.	.	TRBV9	TRBJ2-2